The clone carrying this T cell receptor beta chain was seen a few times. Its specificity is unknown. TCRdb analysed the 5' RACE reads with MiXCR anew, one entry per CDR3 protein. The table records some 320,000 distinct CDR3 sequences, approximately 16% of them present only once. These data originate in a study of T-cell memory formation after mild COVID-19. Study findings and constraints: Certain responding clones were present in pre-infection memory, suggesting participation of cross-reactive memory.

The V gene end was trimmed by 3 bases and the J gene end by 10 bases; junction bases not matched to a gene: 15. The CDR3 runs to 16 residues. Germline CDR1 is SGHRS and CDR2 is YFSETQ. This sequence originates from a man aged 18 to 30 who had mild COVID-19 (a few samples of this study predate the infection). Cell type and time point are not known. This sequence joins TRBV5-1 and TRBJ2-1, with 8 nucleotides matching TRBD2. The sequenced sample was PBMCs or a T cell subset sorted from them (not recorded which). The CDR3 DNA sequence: TGCGCCAGCAGCTACGCGGGACCGGGGGGGCCGCGGGAGCAGTTCTTC. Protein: CASSYAGPGGPREQFF.